This is a list of T cell receptor beta chains from one sample in a study of blood T cell repertoires in COVID-19. Generated by immunoSEQ multiplex PCR, the TCRdb table keeps only in-frame clones and is missing some. The table shows under 500,000 clones, with 75% to 90% occurring only once. The specimen sequenced was peripheral blood. These receptors were taken from a woman younger than 45 with acute or convalescent COVID-19. The CDR3 runs from the conserved cysteine through the conserved F or W. The D gene is left open where the match is weak. Size is stated for part of the rows, as once, few or many counts, or as a class when the clone is expanded.

clone size: -
CDR3 length: 18
V gene: TRBV4-1
D gene: TRBD2
J gene: TRBJ2-3
CDR3 DNA: TGCGCCAGCAGCCAAGATCTAGCGGGGGTAACTAGCACAGATACGCAGTATTTT
CDR3 protein: CASSQDLAGVTSTDTQYF

clone size: -
CDR3 length: 15
V gene: TRBV27
D gene: -
J gene: TRBJ1-2
CDR3 DNA: TGTGCCAGCCATTCCCTCGGAGGGGCTAACTATGGCTACACCTTC
CDR3 protein: CASHSLGGANYGYTF

clone size: once
CDR3 length: 16
V gene: TRBV28
D gene: -
J gene: TRBJ2-5
CDR3 DNA: TGTGCCAGCAGTTCTCCCCTGCTGAGGACAGCGGAGACCCAGTACTTC
CDR3 protein: CASSSPLLRTAETQYF

clone size: -
CDR3 length: 13
V gene: TRBV5-1
D gene: -
J gene: TRBJ2-3
CDR3 DNA: TGCGCCAGCAGTAGGGGAAGCACAGATACGCAGTATTTT
CDR3 protein: CASSRGSTDTQYF

clone size: -
CDR3 length: 15
V gene: TRBV5-1
D gene: TRBD2
J gene: TRBJ2-3
CDR3 DNA: TGCGCCAGCAGGTATAGCGGGGGGGCCGGCGATACGCAGTATTTT
CDR3 protein: CASRYSGGAGDTQYF

clone size: -
CDR3 length: 16
V gene: TRBV18
D gene: -
J gene: TRBJ2-3
CDR3 DNA: TGTGCCAGCTCACCACCGGGACATCCCCTCCTAGATACGCAGTATTTT
CDR3 protein: CASSPPGHPLLDTQYF

clone size: -
CDR3 length: 12
V gene: TRBV28
D gene: -
J gene: TRBJ1-6
CDR3 DNA: TGTGCCAGCAGTTTAGGAGGTTCACCCCTCCACTTT
CDR3 protein: CASSLGGSPLHF

clone size: few
CDR3 length: 14
V gene: TRBV7-9
D gene: TRBD1
J gene: TRBJ2-3
CDR3 DNA: TGTGCCAGCAGCTTCGACAGGGGCGCAGATACGCAGTATTTT
CDR3 protein: CASSFDRGADTQYF

clone size: -
CDR3 length: 15
V gene: TRBV7-2
D gene: TRBD2
J gene: TRBJ2-3
CDR3 DNA: TGTGCCAGCAGCTTAATAGCGGGGGGGGTAGATACGCAGTATTTT
CDR3 protein: CASSLIAGGVDTQYF

clone size: -
CDR3 length: 10
V gene: TRBV19
D gene: -
J gene: TRBJ1-5
CDR3 DNA: TGTGCCAGTAGTACTTTCGGTATGCATTTT
CDR3 protein: CASSTFGMHF

clone size: -
CDR3 length: 13
V gene: TRBV5-6
D gene: TRBD1
J gene: TRBJ1-2
CDR3 DNA: TGTGCCAGCAGCACCCGGACAGGTGAGGGCTACACCTTC
CDR3 protein: CASSTRTGEGYTF

clone size: -
CDR3 length: 15
V gene: TRBV5-6
D gene: -
J gene: TRBJ1-1
CDR3 DNA: TGTGCCAGCAGCTGGGCGGGGACGGGGAACACTGAAGCTTTCTTT
CDR3 protein: CASSWAGTGNTEAFF

clone size: -
CDR3 length: 13
V gene: TRBV12-3/TRBV12-4
D gene: TRBD1
J gene: TRBJ2-1
CDR3 DNA: TGTGCCAGCAGGGGACAGTTAGGTGTTGAGCAGTTCTTC
CDR3 protein: CASRGQLGVEQFF

clone size: -
CDR3 length: 16
V gene: TRBV28
D gene: -
J gene: TRBJ2-1
CDR3 DNA: TGTGCCAGCAGCGGAAAAGGGAGAAGCTCCTACAATGAGCAGTTCTTC
CDR3 protein: CASSGKGRSSYNEQFF